This T cell receptor (beta chain) appears in the sequencing data of a study of T-cell reconstitution after alpha-beta-depleted transplantation in children. About this clonotype: Its antigen is as yet unknown.

Study observations and caveats: Surviving recipient T cells and intrathymic progenitors accounted for some patients' high TCRbeta diversity at day 60. Several hundred graft clones that had expanded were reportedly the source of alpha-beta T cells about two months after transplant.

The CDR3 length is 12 residues. Trimming removed 7 bases from V and 9 bases from J, with 15 bases in between. The germline V gene encodes CDR1 SGHRS and CDR2 YFSETQ. For TCRbeta, the library was prepared with unique molecular identifiers. TCRdb re-called the PCR reads through MiXCR, storing one row per CDR3 protein. The sample includes nearly 350,000 distinct CDR3 sequences, under 20% of them seen just once. This receptor was identified in a male patient under 10 years old who had a stem cell transplant for acute lymphoblastic leukemia, so the T cells may come from the graft donor. The sample in question was PBMCs, mostly from graft donor cells, obtained 360 days after TCRalphabeta/CD19-depleted stem cell transplant. The rearrangement joins TRBV5-1 to TRBJ2-3; D uncertain. DNA of the CDR3: TGCGCCAGCTCCCCTTCCGAGGCGACGCAGTATTTT. This encodes CASSPSEATQYF. The full variable domain, its missing parts supplied by reference TRBV5-1 and TRBJ2-3, is KAGVTQTPRYLIKTRGQQVTLSCSPISGHRSVSWYQQTPGQGLQFLFEYFSETQRNKGNFPGRFSGRQFSNSRSEMNVSTLELGDSALYLCASSPSEATQYFGPGTRLTVL.